A single sample gave rise to the 27 T cell receptor beta chains below, sequenced in a study of T cell responses to AZD1222 COVID-19 vaccine. Profiled with immunoSEQ multiplex PCR; TCRdb holds only in-frame clones, not every one. This sample yields over 150,000 clones, of which around 93% are seen a single time; 0.9% to 1.1% belongs to the top ten. The sample consisted of peripheral blood, taken 28 days after the second AZD1222 dose. These receptors came from an adult who received the AZD1222 COVID-19 vaccine.

The CDR3 sequence: CASSYRVDEQYF. The DNA for the CDR3 is TGTGCCAGCAGCTACAGAGTTGACGAGCAGTACTTC. The V call is TRBV7-9, the J call TRBJ2-7; D not resolved. Germline loops: CDR1 SEHNR, CDR2 FQNEAQ (reference sequence). The CDR3 is 12 residues long. V gave up 4 bases and J gave up 5 bases, with 9 bases separating them.

The chain employs TRBV28 and TRBJ1-1; D not resolved. The CDR3 totals 12 residues. V lost 1 base and J 4 bases, leaving 4 bases between the germline ends. CDR1 is MDHEN and CDR2 is SYDVKM in the germline V gene. This CDR3 is CASSLSLTEAFF. DNA of the CDR3: TGTGCCAGCAGTTTATCCCTCACTGAAGCTTTCTTT.

A note on this clone: Other nucleotide sequences from this sample produce the same CDR3. The chain uses TRBV28 and TRBJ1-5, with 8 bases aligning to TRBD1. The ends lost 6 bases at V and 2 bases at J; junction bases unmatched: 3. The CDR3 covers 14 residues. Germline V gene data show CDR1 as MDHEN and CDR2 as SYDVKM. CDR3 region: CASSSGQGNQPQHF. DNA of the CDR3: TGTGCCAGCAGCTCGGGACAGGGCAATCAGCCCCAGCATTTT.

The table lists this clone with a count of one. The J gene is TRBJ2-5, the V gene TRBV6-5; TRBD2 matches at 7 bases. The V gene's germline CDR1 is MNHEY and CDR2 SVGAGI. CDR3 length: 15 residues. With 4 bases clipped from V and 1 base from J, the junction kept 6 bases outside the gene matches. The CDR3 protein is CASSSISSGQETQYF. CDR3 DNA sequence: TGTGCCAGCAGTTCGATCTCTAGCGGCCAAGAGACCCAGTACTTC.

This rearrangement joins TRBV3-1 (or the pseudogene TRBV3-2) to TRBJ2-5; TRBD2 matches 10 bases. The CDR3 is 17 amino acids. The V gene's germline CDR1 is LGHDT and CDR2 YNNKEL (reference sequence). The junction had 8 bases not matched to a gene; V was cut back by 1 base and J by 3 bases. CDR3 sequence: CASSQALSSGREETQYF. CDR3 nucleotides: TGTGCCAGCAGCCAAGCCCTATCTAGCGGGAGAGAAGAGACCCAGTACTTC.

V usage is TRBV7-9 and J usage is TRBJ2-7; the D gene could be TRBD1 or TRBD2 (5 bases each). This CDR3 is built from 14 residues. Trimming cost V 7 bases and J 2 bases, with 15 bases left between them. Germline lookup yields CDR1 SEHNR and CDR2 FQNEAQ (reference sequence). The CDR3 region is CASTLVGDPYEQYF. The CDR3, as DNA: TGTGCCAGCACTCTAGTGGGGGACCCCTACGAGCAGTACTTC. Variable domain in full (rest from reference TRBV7-9 and TRBJ2-7): DTGVSQNPRHKITKRGQNVTFRCDPISEHNRLYWYRQTLGQGPEFLTYFQNEAQLEKSRLLSDRFSAERPKGSFSTLEIQRTEQGDSAMYLCASTLVGDPYEQYFGPGTRLTVT.

This clone turned up a few times. The rearrangement links TRBV6-5 to TRBJ1-2; TRBD1 matches at 7 bases. Germline CDR1 reads MNHEY; CDR2 reads SVGAGI. The V segment lost 3 bases and the J segment 0 bases; nucleotides outside the gene matches: 1. The CDR3 spans 14 residues. CDR3 loop: CASSYGTANYGYTF. The CDR3, as DNA: TGTGCCAGCAGTTATGGGACAGCTAACTATGGCTACACCTTC.

The rearrangement uses TRBV5-4 and TRBJ1-3; maybe TRBD1 (5 bases). Deletions cut 0 bases from V and 0 bases from J, with 10 bases between. The CDR3 has 16 amino acids. CDR1 is SGHNT, CDR2 YYREEE, per germline (reference sequence). The CDR3 region is CASSLGSGSSGNTIYF. In DNA, the CDR3 is TGTGCCAGCAGCTTGGGGTCAGGGTCCTCTGGAAACACCATATATTTT.

The chain is built from TRBV7-9 and TRBJ1-2, with TRBD1 matching 11 bases. Per germline, CDR1 SEHNR and CDR2 FQNEAQ (reference sequence). Unmatched junction bases numbered 15, after V lost 5 bases and J lost 4 bases. The CDR3 totals 18 residues. The CDR3 spells CASSPGPGTGGFGYGYTF. The DNA of the CDR3 is TGTGCCAGCAGCCCAGGCCCCGGGACAGGGGGATTCGGCTATGGCTACACCTTC.

V usage is TRBV10-1 and J usage is TRBJ1-5, with D unresolved. Looked up from germline, CDR1 is WNHNN and CDR2 is SYGVQD (reference sequence). Trimming stripped 8 bases from V and 4 bases from J, with 18 bases between. CDR3 length: 15 residues. CDR3 protein: CASEEFVSKNQPQHF. The CDR3 region has the DNA TGCGCCAGCGAAGAGTTTGTCAGCAAGAATCAGCCCCAGCATTTT.

The gene calls are TRBV6-5 and TRBJ2-5; 8 nucleotides line up with TRBD1. CDR3 size: 16 residues. The germline gives CDR1 MNHEY, CDR2 SVGAGI. J gave up 7 bases and V 2 bases, and 12 bases lay outside the gene matches. The CDR3 sequence: CASSYDGTGHVGTQYF. In DNA form, the CDR3 reads TGTGCCAGCAGTTACGATGGGACAGGTCATGTAGGGACCCAGTACTTC.

This chain uses TRBV7-9 with TRBJ2-7; the D is unclear. CDR3 size: 12 residues. From germline, CDR1 is SEHNR and CDR2 FQNEAQ (reference sequence). V was trimmed by 4 bases and J by 4 bases, leaving 8 bases between them. The CDR3, as DNA: TGTGCCAGCAGCTCAACAGAGTACGAGCAGTACTTC. Its protein is CASSSTEYEQYF.

The chain uses TRBV27 and TRBJ2-3, with D perhaps TRBD1 or TRBD2 (5 bases each). The length of the CDR3 is 15 residues. Trimming removed 5 bases from V and 0 bases from J, with 12 bases in between. Germline loops: CDR1 MNHEY, CDR2 SMNVEV (reference sequence). This CDR3 reads CASSSLGTSTDTQYF. CDR3 nucleotides: TGTGCCAGCAGTAGTCTGGGGACCAGCACAGATACGCAGTATTTT.

The chain employs TRBV7-7 and TRBJ2-7, with a tentative D call TRBD2 (7 bases). CDR3 length: 15 residues. Germline values: CDR1 SSHAT, CDR2 FNYEAQ (reference sequence). Between the trimmed V and J ends, which lost 5 bases and 7 bases, there was a span of 21 bases. CDR3 protein: CASSAGANPSQEQYF. CDR3 DNA sequence: TGTGCCAGCAGCGCGGGGGCTAACCCAAGCCAGGAGCAGTACTTC.

This rearrangement joins TRBV6-1 to TRBJ1-3; D not certain. Germline V CDR1 and CDR2: MNHNS, SASEGT. The CDR3 loop spans 14 amino acids. V lost 1 base and J 3 bases, leaving 7 bases between the germline ends. Written as DNA, the CDR3 is TGTGCCAGCAGTGAAGGGTTTAGTGGAAACACCATATATTTT. This gives the protein CASSEGFSGNTIYF.

V and J are TRBV2 and TRBJ2-7; TRBD2 might be the D (5 bases). V lost 7 bases, J lost 4 bases, and 11 bases lay in between. CDR1 is SNHLY and CDR2 is FYNNEI in the germline V gene. This CDR3 has 12 amino acids. In nucleotides, the CDR3 is TGTGCCAGCATACGAGCGGCGTACGAGCAGTACTTC. Translated, it gives CASIRAAYEQYF.

The chain couples TRBV12-3 or TRBV12-4 to TRBJ1-4; no clear D gene. The CDR3 has 13 residues. V was pared by 6 bases and J by 5 bases, with 10 bases between. The CDR3 DNA reads TGTGCCAGCAGCCAGGAGAGGAATGAAAAACTGTTTTTT. Amino acid sequence: CASSQERNEKLFF.

The rearrangement joins TRBV2 to TRBJ1-2; no clear D. The CDR3 runs to 14 residues. Trimming cost V 4 bases and J 2 bases, with 11 bases left between them. Germline V gene sequence: CDR1 SNHLY, CDR2 FYNNEI. The DNA for the CDR3 is TGTGCCAGCAGTGTGCGACGGAGGAACTATGGCTACACCTTC. Its translation is CASSVRRRNYGYTF.

The chain combines TRBV5-1 with TRBJ1-1, with 7 nucleotides matching TRBD1. The CDR3 has 13 amino acids. Germline CDR1 SGHRS, CDR2 YFSETQ. J gave up 8 bases and V 2 bases, and 6 bases lay outside the gene matches. CDR3 bases: TGCGCCAGCAGCTTCTTCCCGGGACAGGAAGCTTTCTTT. It yields the protein CASSFFPGQEAFF.

On this clone itself: Mismatch with germline at one junction end may stem from a read error. V gene TRBV2 combines with J gene TRBJ2-7; 7 positions agree with TRBD1. This CDR3 is built from 13 residues. Germline assignment: CDR1 SNHLY and CDR2 FYNNEI. CDR3 region: CASSFRERQGSFF. CDR3 DNA sequence: TGTGCCAGCAGTTTCAGGGAGAGACAGGGAAGTTTCTTC.

This sequence joins TRBV7-3 and TRBJ1-5; possible D gene TRBD1, 6 bases. The CDR3 has 14 amino acids. Trimming shortened V by 0 bases and J by 6 bases, and 9 bases separated the two germline ends. The germline CDR1 and CDR2 sequences are SGHTA and FQGTGA. The CDR3 is CASSLTGGGQPQHF. As DNA, the CDR3 is TGTGCCAGCAGCTTAACGGGGGGCGGTCAGCCCCAGCATTTT.

This chain joins TRBV9 and TRBJ2-2; TRBD2 matches at 11 bases. Trimming took 1 base from V and 0 from J; bases not matched to a gene: 2. The CDR3 length is 17 residues. Germline V gene lookup returns CDR1 SGDLS and CDR2 YYNGEE. The CDR3 sequence is CASSVLAGGTNTGELFF. CDR3 coding DNA: TGTGCCAGCAGCGTATTAGCGGGGGGGACGAACACCGGGGAGCTGTTTTTT.

The J gene is TRBJ1-1, the V gene TRBV20-1, with TRBD1 as a possible D gene (5 bases). The germline V gene encodes CDR1 DFQATT and CDR2 SNEGSKA (reference sequence). The CDR3 is 11 residues long. Trimming removed 0 bases at V and 10 bases at J, with 9 bases between. Here the CDR3 DNA reads TGCAGTGCTAGAGAGCAGGGTGGAGCTTTCTTT. Its translation is CSAREQGGAFF.

The gene calls are TRBV7-9 and TRBJ1-6, with D possibly being TRBD1 (6 bases). Trimming removed 5 bases at V and 8 bases at J, with 13 bases between. Germline CDR1 reads SEHNR; CDR2 reads FQNEAQ (reference sequence). CDR3 size: 14 residues. CDR3 nucleotide sequence: TGTGCCAGCAGCCACGGACAGCGATATTCACCCCTCCACTTT. Translated: CASSHGQRYSPLHF.

This clone was seen once. This chain links TRBV27 with TRBJ2-7; TRBD1 matches at 7 bases. The V segment lost 6 bases and the J segment 4 bases; nucleotides outside the gene matches: 6. The CDR3 is 13 amino acids. From germline, CDR1 is MNHEY and CDR2 SMNVEV (reference sequence). CDR3 coding DNA: TGTGCCAGCAGAGACACAGGGGCTTACGAGCAGTACTTC. Translated, it gives CASRDTGAYEQYF.

The CDR3, as DNA: TGTGCCAGCAGCCAACCGGGACTAGCGGGCTACAATGAGCAGTTCTTC. Translated, it gives CASSQPGLAGYNEQFF. The rearrangement uses TRBV3-1 (or the pseudogene TRBV3-2) and TRBJ2-1, with 12 bases that match TRBD2. The CDR3 length is 16 residues. V shed 2 bases and J 3 bases; nucleotides not matched to a gene: 2. CDR1 LGHDT and CDR2 YNNKEL come from the germline V gene (reference sequence).

V gene TRBV12-3 or TRBV12-4 combines with J gene TRBJ1-5, with D uncertain. V gave up 3 bases and J gave up 2 bases, with 5 bases separating them. The CDR3 extends over 13 amino acids. The CDR3 loop reads CASSLFGNQPQHF. In DNA, the CDR3 is TGTGCCAGCAGTTTGTTTGGCAATCAGCCCCAGCATTTT.